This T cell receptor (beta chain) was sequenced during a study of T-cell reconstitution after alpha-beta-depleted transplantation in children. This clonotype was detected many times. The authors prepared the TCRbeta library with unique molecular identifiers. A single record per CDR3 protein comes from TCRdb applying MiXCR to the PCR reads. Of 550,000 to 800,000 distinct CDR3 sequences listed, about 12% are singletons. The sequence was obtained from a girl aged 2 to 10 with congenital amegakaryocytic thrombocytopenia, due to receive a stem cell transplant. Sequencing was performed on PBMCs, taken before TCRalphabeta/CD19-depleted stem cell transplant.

The CDR3 region has the DNA TGCGCCAGCAGCTGGACAGGGACAAGTGAGCAGTTCTTC. Its translation is CASSWTGTSEQFF. The rearrangement joins TRBV5-1 to TRBJ2-1; 8 bases are a match to TRBD1. This CDR3 is built from 13 residues. Germline V lookup: CDR1 SGHRS, CDR2 YFSETQ. The ends lost 3 bases at V and 9 bases at J; junction bases unmatched: 5.